This T cell receptor (beta chain) was retrieved from a study of blood T cell repertoires in COVID-19. Whole-study context: COVID-19 samples, acute and convalescent, were from the United States, Italy and Spain. T cells, B-cell-depleted T cells, or PBMCs supplied cDNA or gDNA.

As originally analysed: Cell counts per sample came from amplifying reference gene primers. Only in-frame clones appear in the TCRdb table, and some are missing; sequencing was by immunoSEQ multiplex PCR. From that table come the V and J calls and clone size; the DNA was used to work out D and trimming. This sample has tens of thousands of clones, with around 90% found just once. Trimming cost V 3 bases and J 8 bases; bases outside gene matches: 4. The germline CDR1 and CDR2 sequences are SGHVS and FQNEAQ. The CDR3 contains 15 residues. The sequence was obtained from a man in his forties or fifties with acute or convalescent COVID-19. Source material: peripheral blood. The chain recombines TRBV7-8 with TRBJ2-1, with TRBD2 matching over 13 bases. The CDR3 protein is CASSLRTSGSYEQFF. In DNA form, the CDR3 reads TGTGCCAGCAGCTTGCGGACTAGCGGGAGTTATGAGCAGTTCTTC.